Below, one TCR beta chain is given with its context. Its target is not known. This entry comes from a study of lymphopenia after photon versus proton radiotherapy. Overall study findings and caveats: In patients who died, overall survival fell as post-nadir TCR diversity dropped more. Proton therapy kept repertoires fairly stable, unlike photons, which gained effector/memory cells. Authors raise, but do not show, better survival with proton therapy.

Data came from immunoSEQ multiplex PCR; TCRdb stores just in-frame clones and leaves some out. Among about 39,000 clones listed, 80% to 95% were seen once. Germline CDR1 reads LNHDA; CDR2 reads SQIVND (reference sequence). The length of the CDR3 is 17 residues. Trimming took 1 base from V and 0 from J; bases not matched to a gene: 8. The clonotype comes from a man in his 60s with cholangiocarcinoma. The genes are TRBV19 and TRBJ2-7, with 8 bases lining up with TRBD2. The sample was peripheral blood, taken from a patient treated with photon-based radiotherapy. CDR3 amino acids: CASSIAYAAGGSYEQYF. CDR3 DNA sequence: TGTGCCAGTAGTATAGCTTATGCGGCGGGAGGCTCCTACGAGCAGTACTTC.